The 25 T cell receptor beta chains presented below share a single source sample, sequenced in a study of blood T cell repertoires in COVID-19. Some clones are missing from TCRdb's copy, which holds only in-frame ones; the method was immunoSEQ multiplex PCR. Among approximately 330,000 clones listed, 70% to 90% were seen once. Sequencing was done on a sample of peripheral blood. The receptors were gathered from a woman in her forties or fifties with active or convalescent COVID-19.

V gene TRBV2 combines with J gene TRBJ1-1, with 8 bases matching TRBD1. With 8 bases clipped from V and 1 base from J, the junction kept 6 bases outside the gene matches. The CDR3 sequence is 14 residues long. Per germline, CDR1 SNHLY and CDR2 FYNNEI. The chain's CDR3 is CASDRGLENTEAFF. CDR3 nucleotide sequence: TGTGCCAGCGACAGGGGTTTAGAGAACACTGAAGCTTTCTTT. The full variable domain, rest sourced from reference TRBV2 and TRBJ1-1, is EPEVTQTPSHQVTQMGQEVILRCVPISNHLYFYWYRQILGQKVEFLVSFYNNEISEKSEIFDDQFSVERPDGSNFTLKIRSTKLEDSAMYFCASDRGLENTEAFFGQGTRLTVV.

The CDR3 nucleotides read TGTGCCAGCAGCCCGCGGGGGGACGGAGAGACCCAGTACTTC. This encodes CASSPRGDGETQYF. V and J are TRBV5-4 and TRBJ2-5; TRBD2 agrees at 8 bases. Germline trimming cut 4 bases from V and 4 bases from J; bases unmatched to any gene: 6. Germline loops: CDR1 SGHNT, CDR2 YYREEE (reference sequence). The CDR3 is 14 amino acids.

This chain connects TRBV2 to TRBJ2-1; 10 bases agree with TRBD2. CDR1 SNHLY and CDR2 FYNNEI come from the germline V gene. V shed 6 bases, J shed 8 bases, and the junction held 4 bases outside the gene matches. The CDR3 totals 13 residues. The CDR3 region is CASRLAGLDEQFF. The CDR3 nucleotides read TGTGCCAGCAGACTAGCGGGGTTGGATGAGCAGTTCTTC.

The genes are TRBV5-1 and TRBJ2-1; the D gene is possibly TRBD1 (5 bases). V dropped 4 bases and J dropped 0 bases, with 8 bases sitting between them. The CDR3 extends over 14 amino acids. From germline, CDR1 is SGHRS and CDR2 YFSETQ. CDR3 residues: CASSPDSSYNEQFF. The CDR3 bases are TGCGCCAGCAGCCCTGACAGCTCCTACAATGAGCAGTTCTTC. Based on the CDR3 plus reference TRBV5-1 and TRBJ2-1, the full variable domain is KAGVTQTPRYLIKTRGQQVTLSCSPISGHRSVSWYQQTPGQGLQFLFEYFSETQRNKGNFPGRFSGRQFSNSRSEMNVSTLELGDSALYLCASSPDSSYNEQFFGPGTRLTVL.

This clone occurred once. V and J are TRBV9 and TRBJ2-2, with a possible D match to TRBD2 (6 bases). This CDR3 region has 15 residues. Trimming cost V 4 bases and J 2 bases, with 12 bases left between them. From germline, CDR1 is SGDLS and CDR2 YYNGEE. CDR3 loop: CASSFQGLNTGELFF. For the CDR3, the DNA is TGTGCCAGCAGCTTCCAGGGACTCAACACCGGGGAGCTGTTTTTT.

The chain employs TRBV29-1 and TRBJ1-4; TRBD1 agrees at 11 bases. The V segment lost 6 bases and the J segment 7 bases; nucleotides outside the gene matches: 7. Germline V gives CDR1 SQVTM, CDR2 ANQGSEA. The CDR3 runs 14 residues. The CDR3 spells CSVLGTGGGEKLFF. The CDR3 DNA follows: TGCAGCGTCCTGGGGACAGGGGGGGGTGAAAAACTGTTTTTT. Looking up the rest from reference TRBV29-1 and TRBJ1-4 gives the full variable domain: SAVISQKPSRDICQRGTSLTIQCQVDSQVTMMFWYRQQPGQSLTLIATANQGSEATYESGFVIDKFPISRPNLTFSTLTVSNMSPEDSSIYLCSVLGTGGGEKLFFGSGTQLSVL.

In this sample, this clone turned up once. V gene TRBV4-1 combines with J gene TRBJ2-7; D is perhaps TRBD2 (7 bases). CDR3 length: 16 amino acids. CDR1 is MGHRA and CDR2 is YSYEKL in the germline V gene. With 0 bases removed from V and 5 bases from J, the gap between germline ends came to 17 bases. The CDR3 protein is CASSQDKGEGFNEQYF. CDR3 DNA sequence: TGCGCCAGCAGCCAAGATAAGGGGGAGGGGTTCAACGAGCAGTACTTC.

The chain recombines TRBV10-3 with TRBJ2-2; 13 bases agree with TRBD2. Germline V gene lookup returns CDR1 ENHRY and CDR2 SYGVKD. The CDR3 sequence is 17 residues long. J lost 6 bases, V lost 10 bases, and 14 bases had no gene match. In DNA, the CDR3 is TGTGCCACCCTTGGCGGGACTAGCGGGATATTGGCCGGGGAGCTGTTTTTT. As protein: CATLGGTSGILAGELFF.

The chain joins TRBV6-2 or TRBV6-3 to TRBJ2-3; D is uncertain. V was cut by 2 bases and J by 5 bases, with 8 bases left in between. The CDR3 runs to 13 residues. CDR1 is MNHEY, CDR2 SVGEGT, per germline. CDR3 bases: TGTGCCAGCAGTTACCCTCCCAGAGATACGCAGTATTTT. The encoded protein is CASSYPPRDTQYF.

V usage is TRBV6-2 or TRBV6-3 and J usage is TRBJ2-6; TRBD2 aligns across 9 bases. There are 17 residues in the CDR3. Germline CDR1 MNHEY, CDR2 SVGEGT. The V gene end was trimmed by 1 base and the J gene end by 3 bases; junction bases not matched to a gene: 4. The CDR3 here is CASSYFSGGFGANVLTF. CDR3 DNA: TGTGCCAGCAGTTACTTTAGCGGGGGATTTGGGGCCAACGTCCTGACTTTC.

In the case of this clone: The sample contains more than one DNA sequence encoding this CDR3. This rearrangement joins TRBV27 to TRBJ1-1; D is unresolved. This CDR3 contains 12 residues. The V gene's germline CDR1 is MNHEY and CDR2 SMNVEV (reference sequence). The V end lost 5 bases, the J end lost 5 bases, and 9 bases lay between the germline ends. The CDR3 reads CASSPGGTEAFF. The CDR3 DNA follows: TGTGCCAGCAGTCCCGGAGGGACTGAAGCTTTCTTT.

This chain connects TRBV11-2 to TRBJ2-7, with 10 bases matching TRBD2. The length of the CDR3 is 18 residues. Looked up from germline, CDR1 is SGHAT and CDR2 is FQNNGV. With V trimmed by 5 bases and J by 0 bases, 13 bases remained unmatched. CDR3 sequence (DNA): TGTGCCAGCAGCGGTCACCATATACTAGCGGGGACCTCCTACGAGCAGTACTTC. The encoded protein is CASSGHHILAGTSYEQYF.

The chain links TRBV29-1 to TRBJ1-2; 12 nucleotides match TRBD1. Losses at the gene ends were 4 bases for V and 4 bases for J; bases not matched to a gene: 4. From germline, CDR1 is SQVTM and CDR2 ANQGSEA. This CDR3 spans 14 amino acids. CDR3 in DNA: TGCAGCGTTGGGGACAGGGGGCAACCCTATGGCTACACCTTC. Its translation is CSVGDRGQPYGYTF.

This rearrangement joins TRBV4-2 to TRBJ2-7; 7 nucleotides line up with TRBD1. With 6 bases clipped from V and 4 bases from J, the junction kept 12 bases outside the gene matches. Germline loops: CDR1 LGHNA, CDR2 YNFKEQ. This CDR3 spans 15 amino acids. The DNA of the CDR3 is TGTGCCAGCAGTTTCGTTAGGGACAGAGATTACGAGCAGTACTTC. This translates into CASSFVRDRDYEQYF.

CDR3 sequence: CASSSSGGAGYGYTF. CDR3 DNA: TGTGCCAGCAGTTCCTCCGGGGGGGCGGGCTATGGCTACACCTTC. The V gene is TRBV27, the J gene TRBJ1-2, with D possibly being TRBD1 (6 bases). Germline CDR1 MNHEY, CDR2 SMNVEV (reference sequence). Trimming stripped 4 bases from V and 4 bases from J, with 16 bases between. This CDR3 comprises 15 residues.

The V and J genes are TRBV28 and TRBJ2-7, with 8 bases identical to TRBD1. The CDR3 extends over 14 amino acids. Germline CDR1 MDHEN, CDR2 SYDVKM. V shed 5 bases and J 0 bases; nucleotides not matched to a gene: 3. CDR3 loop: CASSLTGGSYEQYF. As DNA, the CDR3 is TGTGCCAGCAGTCTTACAGGGGGCTCCTACGAGCAGTACTTC.

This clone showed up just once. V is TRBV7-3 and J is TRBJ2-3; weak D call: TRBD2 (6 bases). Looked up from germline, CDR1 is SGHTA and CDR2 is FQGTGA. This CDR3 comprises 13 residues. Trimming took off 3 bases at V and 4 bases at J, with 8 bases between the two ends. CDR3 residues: CASSFGGADTQYF. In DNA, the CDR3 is TGTGCCAGCAGCTTCGGGGGTGCAGATACGCAGTATTTT.

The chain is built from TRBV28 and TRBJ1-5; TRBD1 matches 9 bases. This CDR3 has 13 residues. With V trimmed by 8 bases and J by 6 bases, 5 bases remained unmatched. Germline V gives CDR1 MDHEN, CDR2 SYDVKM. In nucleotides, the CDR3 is TGTGCCAGCCGCGGGACAGGGATTCAGCCCCAGCATTTT. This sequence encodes CASRGTGIQPQHF.

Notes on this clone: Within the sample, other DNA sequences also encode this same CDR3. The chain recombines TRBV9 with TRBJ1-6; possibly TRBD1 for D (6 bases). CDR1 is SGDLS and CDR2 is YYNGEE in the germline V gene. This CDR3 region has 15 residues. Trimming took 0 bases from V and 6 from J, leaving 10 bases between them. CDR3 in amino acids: CASSVGRGGNSPLHF. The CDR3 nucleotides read TGTGCCAGCAGCGTAGGGAGGGGGGGTAATTCACCCCTCCACTTT.

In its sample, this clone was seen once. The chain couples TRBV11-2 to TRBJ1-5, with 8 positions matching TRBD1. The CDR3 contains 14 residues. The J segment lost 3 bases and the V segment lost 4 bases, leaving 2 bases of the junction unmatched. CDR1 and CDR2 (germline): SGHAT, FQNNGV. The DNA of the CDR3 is TGTGCCAGCAGCTCGGGACAGGTCAATCAGCCCCAGCATTTT. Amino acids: CASSSGQVNQPQHF.

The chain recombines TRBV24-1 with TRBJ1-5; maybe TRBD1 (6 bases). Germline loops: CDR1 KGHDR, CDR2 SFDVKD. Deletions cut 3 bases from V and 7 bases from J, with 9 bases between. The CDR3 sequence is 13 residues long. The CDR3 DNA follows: TGTGCCACCAGTGATGCGGACAGCCAGCCCCAGCATTTT. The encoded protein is CATSDADSQPQHF.

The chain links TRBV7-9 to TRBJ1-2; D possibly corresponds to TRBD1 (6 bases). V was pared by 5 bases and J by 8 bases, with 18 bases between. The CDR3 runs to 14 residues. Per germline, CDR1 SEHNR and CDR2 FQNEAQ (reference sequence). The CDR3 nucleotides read TGTGCCAGCAGCCTTAGCCAGGGGAATAACGGCTACACCTTC. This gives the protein CASSLSQGNNGYTF.

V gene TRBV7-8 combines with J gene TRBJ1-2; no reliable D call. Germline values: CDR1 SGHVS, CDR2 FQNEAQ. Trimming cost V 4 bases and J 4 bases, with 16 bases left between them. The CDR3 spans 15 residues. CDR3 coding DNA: TGTGCCAGCAGCTCAAGGATGGGTTCAGGCTATGGCTACACCTTC. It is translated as CASSSRMGSGYGYTF.

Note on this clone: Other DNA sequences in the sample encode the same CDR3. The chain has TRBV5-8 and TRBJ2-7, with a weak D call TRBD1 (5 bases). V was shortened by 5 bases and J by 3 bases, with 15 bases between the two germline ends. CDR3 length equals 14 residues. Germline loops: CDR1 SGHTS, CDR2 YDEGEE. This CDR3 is CASSSDRGFYEQYF. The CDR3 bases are TGTGCCAGCAGTTCAGACAGAGGATTCTACGAGCAGTACTTC.

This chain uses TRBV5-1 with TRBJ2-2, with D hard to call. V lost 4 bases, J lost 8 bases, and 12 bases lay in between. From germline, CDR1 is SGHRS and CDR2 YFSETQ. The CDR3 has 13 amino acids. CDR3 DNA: TGCGCCAGCAGCCTCAAGCTTGAGGGGGAGCTGTTTTTT. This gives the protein CASSLKLEGELFF.